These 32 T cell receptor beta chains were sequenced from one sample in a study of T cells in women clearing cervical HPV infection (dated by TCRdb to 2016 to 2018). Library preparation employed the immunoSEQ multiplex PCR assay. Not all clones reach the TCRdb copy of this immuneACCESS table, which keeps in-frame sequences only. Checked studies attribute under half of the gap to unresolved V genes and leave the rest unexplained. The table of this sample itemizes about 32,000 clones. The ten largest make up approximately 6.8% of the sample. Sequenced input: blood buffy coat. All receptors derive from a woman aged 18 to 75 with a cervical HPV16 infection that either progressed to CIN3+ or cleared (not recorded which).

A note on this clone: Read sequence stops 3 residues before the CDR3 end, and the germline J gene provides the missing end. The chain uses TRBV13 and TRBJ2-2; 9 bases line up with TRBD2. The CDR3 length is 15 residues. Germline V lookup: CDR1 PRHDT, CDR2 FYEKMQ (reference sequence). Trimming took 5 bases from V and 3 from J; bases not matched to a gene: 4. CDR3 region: CASSDSGGHTGELFF. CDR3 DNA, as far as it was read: TGTGCCAGCAGCGATAGCGGGGGCCACACCGGGGAG.

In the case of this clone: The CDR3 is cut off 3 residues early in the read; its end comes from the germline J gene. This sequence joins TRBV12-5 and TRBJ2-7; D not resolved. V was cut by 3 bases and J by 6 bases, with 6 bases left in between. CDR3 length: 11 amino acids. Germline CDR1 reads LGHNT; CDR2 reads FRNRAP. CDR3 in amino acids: CASGLYGEQYF. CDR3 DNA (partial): TGTGCTAGTGGTTTATACGGCGAG.

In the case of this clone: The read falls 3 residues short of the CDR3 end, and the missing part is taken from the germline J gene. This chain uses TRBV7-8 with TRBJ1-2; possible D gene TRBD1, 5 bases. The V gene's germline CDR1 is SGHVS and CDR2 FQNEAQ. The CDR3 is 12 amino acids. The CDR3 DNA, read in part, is TGTGCCAGCAGCCCAGGGTTTGCTGTC. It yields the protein CASSPGFAV. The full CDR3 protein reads CASSPGFAVYTF.

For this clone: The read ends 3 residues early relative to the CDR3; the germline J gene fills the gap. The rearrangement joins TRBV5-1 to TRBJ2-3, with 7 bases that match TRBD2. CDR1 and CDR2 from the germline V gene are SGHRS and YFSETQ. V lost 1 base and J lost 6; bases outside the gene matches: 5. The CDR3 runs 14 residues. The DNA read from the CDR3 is TGCGCCAGCAGCTTGAAAAGCGGGGTGGATACG. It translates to CASSLKSGVDT. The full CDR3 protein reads CASSLKSGVDTQYF.

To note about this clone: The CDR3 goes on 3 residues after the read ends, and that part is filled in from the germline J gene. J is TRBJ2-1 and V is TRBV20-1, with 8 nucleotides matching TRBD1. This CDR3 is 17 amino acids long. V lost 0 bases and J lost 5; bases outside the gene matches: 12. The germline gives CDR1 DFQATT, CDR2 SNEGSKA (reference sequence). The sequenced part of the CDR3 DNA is TGCAGTGCTAGAGATCCCTCCGGACAGGGTCGGAACAATGAG. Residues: CSARDPSGQGRNNE. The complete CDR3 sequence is CSARDPSGQGRNNEQFF.

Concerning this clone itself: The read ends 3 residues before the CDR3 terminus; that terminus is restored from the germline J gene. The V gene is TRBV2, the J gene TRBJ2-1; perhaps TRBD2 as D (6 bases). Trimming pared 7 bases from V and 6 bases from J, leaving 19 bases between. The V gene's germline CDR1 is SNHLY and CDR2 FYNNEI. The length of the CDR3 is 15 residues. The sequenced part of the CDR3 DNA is TGTGCCAGCACGACGGGGGTAGGAGTGGGCAATGAG. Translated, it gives CASTTGVGVGNE. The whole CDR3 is CASTTGVGVGNEQFF.

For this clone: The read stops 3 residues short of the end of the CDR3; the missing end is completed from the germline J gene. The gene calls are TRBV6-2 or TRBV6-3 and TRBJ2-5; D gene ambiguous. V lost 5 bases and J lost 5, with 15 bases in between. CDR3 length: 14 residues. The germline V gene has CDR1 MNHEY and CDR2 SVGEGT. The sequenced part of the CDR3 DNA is TGTGCCAGCAGTACCCCCAGGTCTTCGGAGACC. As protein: CASSTPRSSET. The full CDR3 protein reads CASSTPRSSETQYF.

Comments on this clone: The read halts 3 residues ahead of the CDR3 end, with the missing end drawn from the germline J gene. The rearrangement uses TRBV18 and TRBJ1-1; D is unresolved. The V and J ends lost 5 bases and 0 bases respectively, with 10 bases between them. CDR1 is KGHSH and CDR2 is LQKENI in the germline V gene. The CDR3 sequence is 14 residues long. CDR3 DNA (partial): TGTGCCAGCTCATCGGCGGTCCTGAACACTGAA. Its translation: CASSSAVLNTE. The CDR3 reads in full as CASSSAVLNTEAFF.

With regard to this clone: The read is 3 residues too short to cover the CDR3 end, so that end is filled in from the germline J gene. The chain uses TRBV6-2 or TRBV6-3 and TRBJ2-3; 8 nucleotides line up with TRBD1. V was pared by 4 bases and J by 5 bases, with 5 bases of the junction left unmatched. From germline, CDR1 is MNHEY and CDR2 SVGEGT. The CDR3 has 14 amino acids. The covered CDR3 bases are TGTGCCAGCAGTTTGGACAGGGAGGTAGATACG. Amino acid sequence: CASSLDREVDT. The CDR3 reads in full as CASSLDREVDTQYF.

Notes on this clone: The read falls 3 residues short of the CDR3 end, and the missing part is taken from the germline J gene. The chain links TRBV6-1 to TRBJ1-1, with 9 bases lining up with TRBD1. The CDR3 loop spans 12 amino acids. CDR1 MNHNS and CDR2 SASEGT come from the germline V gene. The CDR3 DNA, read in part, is TGTGCCAGCAGTGAAGGGACAGGGGCA. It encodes CASSEGTGA. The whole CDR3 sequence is CASSEGTGAAFF.

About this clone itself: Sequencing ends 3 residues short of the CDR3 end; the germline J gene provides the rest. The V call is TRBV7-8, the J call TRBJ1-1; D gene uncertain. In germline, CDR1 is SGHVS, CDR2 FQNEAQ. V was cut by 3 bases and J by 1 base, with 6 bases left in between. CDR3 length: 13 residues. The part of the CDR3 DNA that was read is TGTGCCAGCAGCTTCAACGGGAACACTGAA. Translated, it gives CASSFNGNTE. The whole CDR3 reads CASSFNGNTEAFF.

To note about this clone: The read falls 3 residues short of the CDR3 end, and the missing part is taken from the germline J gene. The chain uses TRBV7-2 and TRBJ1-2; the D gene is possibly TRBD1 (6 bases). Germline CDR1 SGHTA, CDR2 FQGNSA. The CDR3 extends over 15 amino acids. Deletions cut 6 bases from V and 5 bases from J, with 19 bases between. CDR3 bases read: TGTGCCAGCAGACTTGGGGGCGAAGGGGAATATGGC. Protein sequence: CASRLGGEGEYG. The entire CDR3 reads CASRLGGEGEYGYTF.

Incomplete CDR3 DNA: TGCGCCAGCAGGCTGACAGGGGGCAGTTCACCC. This sequence encodes CASRLTGGSSP. The CDR3 as a whole reads CASRLTGGSSPLHF. The J gene is TRBJ1-6, the V gene TRBV5-1, with 10 bases matching TRBD1. The read comes to an end 3 residues before the CDR3 does, leaving the germline J gene to fill in the end. Germline V CDR1 and CDR2: SGHRS, YFSETQ. Germline trimming cut 5 bases from V and 9 bases from J; bases unmatched to any gene: 5. This CDR3 contains 14 residues.

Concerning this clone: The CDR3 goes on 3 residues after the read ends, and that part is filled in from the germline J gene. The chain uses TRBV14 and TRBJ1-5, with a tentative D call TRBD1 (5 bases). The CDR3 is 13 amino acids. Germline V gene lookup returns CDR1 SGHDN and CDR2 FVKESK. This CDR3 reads CASSQVLQGPQHF. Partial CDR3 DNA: TGTGCCAGCAGCCAAGTCCTTCAGGGCCCC.

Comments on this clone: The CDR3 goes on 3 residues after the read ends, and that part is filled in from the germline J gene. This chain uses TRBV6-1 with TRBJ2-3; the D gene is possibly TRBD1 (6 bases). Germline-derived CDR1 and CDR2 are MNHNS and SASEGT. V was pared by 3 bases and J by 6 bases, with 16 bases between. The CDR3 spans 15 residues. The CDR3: CASSDRGLTVDTQYF. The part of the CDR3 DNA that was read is TGTGCCAGCAGTGACAGGGGCCTTACAGTTGATACG.

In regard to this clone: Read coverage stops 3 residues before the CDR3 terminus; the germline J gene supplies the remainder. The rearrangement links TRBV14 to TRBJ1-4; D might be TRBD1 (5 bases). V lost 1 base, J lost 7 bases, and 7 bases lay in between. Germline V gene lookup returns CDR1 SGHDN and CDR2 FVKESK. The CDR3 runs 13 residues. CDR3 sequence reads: CASSQVGGEKLFF. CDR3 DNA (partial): TGTGCCAGCAGCCAAGTCGGGGGTGAAAAA.

Partial CDR3 DNA: TGTGCCAGCAGCCCGGGGTCGGGCAATCAGCCG. The encoded protein is CASSPGSGNQP. The full CDR3 reads CASSPGSGNQPQYF. The chain couples TRBV2 to TRBJ2-3, with a tentative D call TRBD2 (5 bases). With the read ending 3 residues before the CDR3 end, the germline J gene is used to fill in that end. Germline CDR1 reads SNHLY; CDR2 reads FYNNEI. The CDR3 contains 14 residues.

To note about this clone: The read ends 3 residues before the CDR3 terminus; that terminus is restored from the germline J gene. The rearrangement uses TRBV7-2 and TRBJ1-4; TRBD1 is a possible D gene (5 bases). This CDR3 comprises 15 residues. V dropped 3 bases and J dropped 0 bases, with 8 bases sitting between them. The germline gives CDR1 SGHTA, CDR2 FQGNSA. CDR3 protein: CASSFQGTTNEKLFF. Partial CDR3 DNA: TGTGCCAGCAGCTTCCAGGGCACAACTAATGAAAAA. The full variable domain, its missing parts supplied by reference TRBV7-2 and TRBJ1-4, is GAGVSQSPSNKVTEKGKDVELRCDPISGHTALYWYRQSLGQGLEFLIYFQGNSAPDKSGLPSDRFSAERTGGSVSTLTIQRTQQEDSAVYLCASSFQGTTNEKLFFGSGTQLSVL.

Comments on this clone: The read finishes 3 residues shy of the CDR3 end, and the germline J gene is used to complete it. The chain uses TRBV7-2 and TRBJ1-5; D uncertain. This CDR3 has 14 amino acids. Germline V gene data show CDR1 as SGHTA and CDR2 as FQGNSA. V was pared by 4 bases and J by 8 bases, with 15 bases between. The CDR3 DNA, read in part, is TGTGCCAGCAGCTCCGGCTATGGCGGGGAGCCC. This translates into CASSSGYGGEP. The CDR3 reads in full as CASSSGYGGEPQHF.

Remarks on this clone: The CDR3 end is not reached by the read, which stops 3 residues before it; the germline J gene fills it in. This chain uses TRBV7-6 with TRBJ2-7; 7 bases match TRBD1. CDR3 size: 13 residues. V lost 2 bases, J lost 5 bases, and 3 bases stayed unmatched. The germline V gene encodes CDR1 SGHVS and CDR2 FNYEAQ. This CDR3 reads CASSLSRGHEQYF. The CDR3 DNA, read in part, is TGTGCCAGCAGCTTATCGAGGGGGCACGAG.

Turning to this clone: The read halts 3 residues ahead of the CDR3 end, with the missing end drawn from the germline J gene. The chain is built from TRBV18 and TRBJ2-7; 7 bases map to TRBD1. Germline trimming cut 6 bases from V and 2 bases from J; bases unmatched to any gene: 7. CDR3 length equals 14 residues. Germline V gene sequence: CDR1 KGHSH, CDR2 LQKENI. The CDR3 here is CASSSDRDPYEQYF. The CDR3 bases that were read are TGTGCCAGCTCCTCAGACAGGGACCCCTACGAG.

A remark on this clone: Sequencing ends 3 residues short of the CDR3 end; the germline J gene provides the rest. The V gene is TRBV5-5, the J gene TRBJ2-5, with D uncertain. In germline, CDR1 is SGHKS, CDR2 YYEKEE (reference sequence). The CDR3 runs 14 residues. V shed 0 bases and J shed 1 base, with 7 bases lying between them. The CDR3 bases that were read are TGTGCCAGCAGCTTGGTTCGCAGCCAAGAGACC. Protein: CASSLVRSQET. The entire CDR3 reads CASSLVRSQETQYF.

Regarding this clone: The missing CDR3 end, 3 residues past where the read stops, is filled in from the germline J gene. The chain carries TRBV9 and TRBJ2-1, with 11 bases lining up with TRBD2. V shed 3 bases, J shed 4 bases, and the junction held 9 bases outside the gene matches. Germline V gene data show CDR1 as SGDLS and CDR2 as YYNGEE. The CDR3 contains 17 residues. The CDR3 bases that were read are TGTGCCAGCAGCGCGATAGCGGGGGGGCTAAATTACAATGAG. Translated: CASSAIAGGLNYNE. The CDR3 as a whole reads CASSAIAGGLNYNEQFF.

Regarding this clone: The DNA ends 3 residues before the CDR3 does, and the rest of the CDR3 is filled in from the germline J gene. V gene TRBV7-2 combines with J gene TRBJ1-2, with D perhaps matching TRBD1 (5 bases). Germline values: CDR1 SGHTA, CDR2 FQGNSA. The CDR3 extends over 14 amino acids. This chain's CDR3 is CASSLGARGNDYTF. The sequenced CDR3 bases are TGTGCCAGCAGCTTAGGTGCTAGGGGCAATGAC.

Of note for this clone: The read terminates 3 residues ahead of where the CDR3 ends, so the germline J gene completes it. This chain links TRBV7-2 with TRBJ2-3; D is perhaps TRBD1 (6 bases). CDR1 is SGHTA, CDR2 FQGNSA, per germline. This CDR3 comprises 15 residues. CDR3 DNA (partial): TGTGCCAGCAGCTTACAGGGGACCCCACGCCACTCG. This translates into CASSLQGTPRHS. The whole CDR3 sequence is CASSLQGTPRHSQYF.

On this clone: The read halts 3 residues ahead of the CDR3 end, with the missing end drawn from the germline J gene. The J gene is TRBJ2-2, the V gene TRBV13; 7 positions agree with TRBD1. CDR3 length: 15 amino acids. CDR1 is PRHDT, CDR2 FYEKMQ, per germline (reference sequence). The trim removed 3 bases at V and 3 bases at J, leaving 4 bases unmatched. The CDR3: CASSFRDRYTGELFF. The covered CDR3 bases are TGTGCCAGCAGCTTTCGGGACAGATACACCGGGGAG. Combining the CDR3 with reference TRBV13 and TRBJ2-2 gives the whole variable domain AAGVIQSPRHLIKEKRETATLKCYPIPRHDTVYWYQQGPGQDPQFLISFYEKMQSDKGSIPDRFSAQQFSDYHSELNMSSLELGDSALYFCASSFRDRYTGELFFGEGSRLTVL.

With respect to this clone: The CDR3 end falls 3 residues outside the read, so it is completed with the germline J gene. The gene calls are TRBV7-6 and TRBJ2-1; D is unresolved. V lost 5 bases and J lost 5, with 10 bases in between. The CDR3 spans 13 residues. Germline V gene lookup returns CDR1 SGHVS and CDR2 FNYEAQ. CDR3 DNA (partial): TGTGCCAGCAGCCCAGACACGAACAATGAG. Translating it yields CASSPDTNNE. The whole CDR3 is CASSPDTNNEQFF.

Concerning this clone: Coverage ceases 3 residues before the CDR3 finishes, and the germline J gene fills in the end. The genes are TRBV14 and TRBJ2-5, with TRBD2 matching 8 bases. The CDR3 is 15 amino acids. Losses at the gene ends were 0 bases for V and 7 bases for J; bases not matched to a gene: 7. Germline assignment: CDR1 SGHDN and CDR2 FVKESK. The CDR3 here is CASSQDKRGKRTQYF. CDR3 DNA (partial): TGTGCCAGCAGCCAAGATAAGCGGGGGAAGCGGACC.

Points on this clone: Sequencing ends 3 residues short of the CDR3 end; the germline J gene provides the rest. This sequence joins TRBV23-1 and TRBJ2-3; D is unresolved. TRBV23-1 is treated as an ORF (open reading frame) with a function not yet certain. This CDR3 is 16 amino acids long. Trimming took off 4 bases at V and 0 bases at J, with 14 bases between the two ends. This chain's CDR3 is CASSRQLLTSTDTQYF. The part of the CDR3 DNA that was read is TGCGCCAGCAGTCGCCAACTTCTAACTAGCACAGATACG.

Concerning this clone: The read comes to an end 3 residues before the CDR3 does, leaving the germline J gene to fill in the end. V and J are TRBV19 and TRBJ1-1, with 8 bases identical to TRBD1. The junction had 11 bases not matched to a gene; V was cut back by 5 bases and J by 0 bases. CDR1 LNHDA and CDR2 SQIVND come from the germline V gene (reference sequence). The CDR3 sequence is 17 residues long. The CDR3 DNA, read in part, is TGTGCCAGTAGTGGCCGGGACAGGTATAATTTGAACACTGAA. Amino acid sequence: CASSGRDRYNLNTE. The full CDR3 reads CASSGRDRYNLNTEAFF.

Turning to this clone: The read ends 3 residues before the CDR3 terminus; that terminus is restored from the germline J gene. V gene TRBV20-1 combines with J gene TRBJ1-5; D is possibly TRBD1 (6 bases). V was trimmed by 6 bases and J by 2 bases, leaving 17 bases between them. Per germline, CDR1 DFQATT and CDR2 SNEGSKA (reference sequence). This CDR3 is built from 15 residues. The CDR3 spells CSALTGGRGNQPQHF. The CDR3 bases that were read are TGCAGTGCCCTGACTGGGGGCCGGGGCAATCAGCCC.

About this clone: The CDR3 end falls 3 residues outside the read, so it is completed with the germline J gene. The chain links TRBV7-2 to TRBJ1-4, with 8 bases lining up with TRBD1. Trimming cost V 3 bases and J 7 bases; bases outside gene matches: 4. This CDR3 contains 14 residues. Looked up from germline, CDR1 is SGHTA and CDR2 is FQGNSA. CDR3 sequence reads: CASSLTGAGEKLFF. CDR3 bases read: TGTGCCAGCAGCTTGACAGGGGCGGGTGAAAAA. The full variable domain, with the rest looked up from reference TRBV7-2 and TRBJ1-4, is GAGVSQSPSNKVTEKGKDVELRCDPISGHTALYWYRQSLGQGLEFLIYFQGNSAPDKSGLPSDRFSAERTGGSVSTLTIQRTQQEDSAVYLCASSLTGAGEKLFFGSGTQLSVL.